The next 15 T cell receptor beta chains were all read from a single sample in a study of T cell clusters in autoimmune cytopenias. Tens of thousands of genome equivalents of blood DNA were amplified for TRB. One tube held mixed TRB-A and TRB-B primer pools for touch-down PCR. TCRdb reworked the multiplex PCR reads into one entry per CDR3 protein, no DNA. This sample contains about 9,500 distinct CDR3 sequences. The sequencing sample was made of peripheral blood. These TCRs come from a human donor with an autoimmune cytopenia or autoimmune hepatitis (not recorded which).

The chain links TRBV5-1 to TRBJ1-3; the D gene TCRdb calls, TRBD1, cannot be checked with no DNA. CDR1 is SGHRS and CDR2 is YFSETQ in the germline V gene. The CDR3 has 15 residues. The CDR3: CASSPDRGAGNTIYF.

The rearrangement uses TRBV30 and TRBJ1-5; TCRdb proposes TRBD1, but this gene call is untestable without DNA. The germline V gene has CDR1 GTSNPN and CDR2 SVGIG (reference sequence). This CDR3 spans 14 amino acids. This chain's CDR3 is CAWSEQGAWQPQHF.

This clonotype registers medium-sized by frequency. The V gene is TRBV27, the J gene TRBJ1-2; the D call from TCRdb, TRBD1, cannot be confirmed without DNA. Germline lookup yields CDR1 MNHEY and CDR2 SMNVEV (reference sequence). This CDR3 is 15 amino acids long. The CDR3 loop is CASSLSRGGADGYTF.

This clonotype is classed as medium-sized by frequency. The chain employs TRBV10-3 and TRBJ1-6. From germline, CDR1 is ENHRY and CDR2 SYGVKD. This CDR3 has 14 amino acids. The CDR3 reads CATAGGGVSSPLHF.

The chain links TRBV20-1 to TRBJ1-2. The CDR3 extends over 11 amino acids. Germline CDR1 and CDR2: DFQATT and SNEGSKA (reference sequence). CDR3 protein: CSAEDKDGYTF.

Its frequency marks this clonotype as medium-sized. V usage is TRBV5-4 and J usage is TRBJ2-5; the TCRdb call, TRBD1, lacks DNA for checking. Germline CDR1 reads SGHNT; CDR2 reads YYREEE (reference sequence). The CDR3 is 13 amino acids. The chain's CDR3 is CASSLGERETQYF.

This clonotype registers medium-sized by frequency. The chain combines TRBV5-4 with TRBJ2-2; TCRdb proposes TRBD1, but this gene call is untestable without DNA. Looked up from germline, CDR1 is SGHNT and CDR2 is YYREEE (reference sequence). CDR3 length: 15 residues. The CDR3 loop is CASNPGGASNGELFF.

This clonotype ranks as medium-sized in terms of frequency. This rearrangement joins TRBV6-6 to TRBJ1-2; with no DNA, the TCRdb D assignment of TRBD1 cannot be verified. The CDR3 is made up of 13 amino acids. Germline V gene data show CDR1 as MNHNY and CDR2 as SVGAGI (reference sequence). The CDR3 sequence: CAIDKTGHYGYTF.

The genes are TRBV19 and TRBJ1-6; the TRBD1 assignment by TCRdb is unverifiable without DNA. The CDR3 is made up of 17 amino acids. CDR1 LNHDA and CDR2 SQIVND come from the germline V gene (reference sequence). The chain's CDR3 is CASSLISRTGDNSPLHF.

This clonotype is deemed medium-sized by its frequency. The CDR3 loop is CATYGLAGGPHEQFF. The chain employs TRBV6-5 and TRBJ2-1; the TRBD2 assignment by TCRdb is unverifiable without DNA. Germline values: CDR1 MNHEY, CDR2 SVGAGI. This CDR3 is built from 15 residues.

The rearrangement links TRBV5-4 to TRBJ1-1. This CDR3 comprises 12 residues. Germline V CDR1 and CDR2: SGHNT, YYREEE (reference sequence). CDR3 residues: CASSLAGSEAFF.

Its frequency marks this clonotype as medium-sized. The chain has TRBV29-1 and TRBJ2-1; TCRdb indicates TRBD2, and absent DNA this call remains unverified. The germline V gene encodes CDR1 SQVTM and CDR2 ANQGSEA. CDR3 length: 13 amino acids. CDR3 protein: CSVGELDRHEQFF.

This clonotype is classed as medium-sized (0.01 to 0.1%) by frequency. The CDR3 is CASSAGTVATNEKLFF. V is TRBV12-3 or TRBV12-4 and J is TRBJ1-4. The CDR3 runs to 16 residues.

The rearrangement uses TRBV5-4 and TRBJ1-1. This CDR3 has 13 amino acids. Germline CDR1 is SGHNT and CDR2 is YYREEE (reference sequence). This CDR3 reads CASSLVMNTEAFF.

V usage is TRBV18 and J usage is TRBJ1-2. The CDR3 sequence is 14 residues long. Germline V gene lookup returns CDR1 KGHSH and CDR2 LQKENI. Here the CDR3 reads CASSPPRQFYGYTF.